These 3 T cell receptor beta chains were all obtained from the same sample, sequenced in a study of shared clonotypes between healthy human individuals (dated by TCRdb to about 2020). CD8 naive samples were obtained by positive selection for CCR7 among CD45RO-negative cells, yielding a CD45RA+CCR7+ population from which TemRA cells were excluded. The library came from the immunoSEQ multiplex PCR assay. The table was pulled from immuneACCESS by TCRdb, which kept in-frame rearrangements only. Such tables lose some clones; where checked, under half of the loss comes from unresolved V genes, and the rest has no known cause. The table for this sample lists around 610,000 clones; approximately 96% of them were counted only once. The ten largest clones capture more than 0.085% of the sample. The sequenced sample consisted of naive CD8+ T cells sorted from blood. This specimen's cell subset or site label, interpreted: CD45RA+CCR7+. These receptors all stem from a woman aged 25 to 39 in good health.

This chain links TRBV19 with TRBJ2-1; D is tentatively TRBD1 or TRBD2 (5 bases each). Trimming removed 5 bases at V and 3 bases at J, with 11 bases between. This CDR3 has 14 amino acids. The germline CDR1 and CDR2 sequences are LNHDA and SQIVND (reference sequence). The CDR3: CASSSGTFYNEQFF. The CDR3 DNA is TGTGCCAGTAGTTCTGGGACCTTCTACAATGAGCAGTTCTTC.

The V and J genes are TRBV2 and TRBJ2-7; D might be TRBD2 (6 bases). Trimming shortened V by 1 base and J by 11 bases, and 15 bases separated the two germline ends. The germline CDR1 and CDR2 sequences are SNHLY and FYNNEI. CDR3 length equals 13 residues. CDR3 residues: CASSEDVREREYF. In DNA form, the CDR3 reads TGTGCCAGCAGTGAAGATGTTCGGGAGAGGGAGTACTTC.

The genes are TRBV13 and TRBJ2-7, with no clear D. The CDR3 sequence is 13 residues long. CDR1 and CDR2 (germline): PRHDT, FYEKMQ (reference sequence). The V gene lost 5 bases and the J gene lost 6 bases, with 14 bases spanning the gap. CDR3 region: CASSPRYSGEQYF. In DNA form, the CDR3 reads TGTGCCAGCAGCCCGAGATATTCTGGCGAGCAGTACTTC.